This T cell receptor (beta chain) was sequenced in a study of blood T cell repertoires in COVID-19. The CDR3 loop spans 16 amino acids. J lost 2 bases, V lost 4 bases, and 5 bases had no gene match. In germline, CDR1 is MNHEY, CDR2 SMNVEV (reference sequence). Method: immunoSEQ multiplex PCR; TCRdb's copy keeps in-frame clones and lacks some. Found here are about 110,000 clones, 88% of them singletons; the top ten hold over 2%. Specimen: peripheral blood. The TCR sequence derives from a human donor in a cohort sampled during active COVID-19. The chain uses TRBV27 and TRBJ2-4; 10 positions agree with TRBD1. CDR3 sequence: CASSWRQGASKNIQYF. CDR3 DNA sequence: TGTGCCAGCAGTTGGCGACAGGGGGCGTCCAAAAACATTCAGTACTTC.